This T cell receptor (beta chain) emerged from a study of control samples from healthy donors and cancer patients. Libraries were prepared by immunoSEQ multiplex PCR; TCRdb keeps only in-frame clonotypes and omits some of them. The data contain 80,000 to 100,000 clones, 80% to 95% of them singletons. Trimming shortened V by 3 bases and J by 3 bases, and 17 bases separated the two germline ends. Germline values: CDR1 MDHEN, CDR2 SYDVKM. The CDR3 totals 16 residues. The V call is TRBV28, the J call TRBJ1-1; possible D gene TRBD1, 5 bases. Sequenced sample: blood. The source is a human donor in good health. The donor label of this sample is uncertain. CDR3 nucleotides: TGTGCCAGCAGTTTCCCCAAAGGCAGGGTGGACACTGAAGCTTTCTTT. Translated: CASSFPKGRVDTEAFF.